Following are 27 T cell receptor beta chains from one sample sequenced in a study of T cells expressing NK-cell markers. TCRdb reanalyzed the 5' RACE reads and collapses them to one entry per CDR3 protein, without DNA. The repertoire table contains 350,000 to 400,000 distinct CDR3 sequences. Material: blood T cells: a sorted CD56 or NKG2C T cell subset, CD4+ or CD8+ T cells, or bulk PBMC T cells (not recorded which). The receptors here all came from a woman between 45 and 60 years old in good health.

The J gene is TRBJ2-5, the V gene TRBV20-1. CDR3 length: 15 amino acids. In germline, CDR1 is DFQATT, CDR2 SNEGSKA (reference sequence). CDR3 sequence reads: CSARDGSSRAETQYF.

This CDR3 reads CAWSVLGGELFF. The rearrangement links TRBV30 to TRBJ2-2. Germline values: CDR1 GTSNPN, CDR2 SVGIG (reference sequence). The CDR3 extends over 12 amino acids.

The chain recombines TRBV29-1 with TRBJ2-3; TCRdb's D gene call, TRBD1, goes unchecked for lack of DNA. CDR1 and CDR2 (germline): SQVTM, ANQGSEA. The CDR3 consists of 12 residues. This chain's CDR3 is CSPGSAGDTQYF.

The V and J genes are TRBV20-1 and TRBJ1-4; TCRdb's D gene call, TRBD1, goes unchecked for lack of DNA. Germline CDR1 and CDR2: DFQATT and SNEGSKA (reference sequence). This CDR3 region has 15 residues. CDR3 loop: CSARRGWSRDEKLFF.

The V and J genes are TRBV19 and TRBJ2-1; TCRdb returns TRBD2, unconfirmable since there is no DNA. Looked up from germline, CDR1 is LNHDA and CDR2 is SQIVND (reference sequence). CDR3 size: 15 residues. Here the CDR3 reads CASRPTSGRLNEQFF.

V and J are TRBV5-1 and TRBJ2-3. The CDR3 covers 14 residues. In germline, CDR1 is SGHRS, CDR2 YFSETQ. The CDR3 loop reads CASSSIPSTDTQYF.

The chain combines TRBV6-5 with TRBJ2-1; TCRdb returns TRBD1, unconfirmable since there is no DNA. CDR1 and CDR2 (germline): MNHEY, SVGAGI. This CDR3 is built from 14 residues. CDR3 in amino acids: CASSYGGQDNEQFF.

The J gene is TRBJ2-2, the V gene TRBV24-1; TCRdb's assignment of TRBD2 cannot be checked, as there is no DNA. In germline, CDR1 is KGHDR, CDR2 SFDVKD. There are 13 residues in the CDR3. The CDR3 region is CATSVGGAGELFF.

V usage is TRBV7-2 and J usage is TRBJ2-1; TCRdb indicates TRBD2, and absent DNA this call remains unverified. Germline V lookup: CDR1 SGHTA, CDR2 FQGNSA. The CDR3 loop spans 17 amino acids. The CDR3 region is CASSPRTSGSLYNEQFF.

The rearrangement uses TRBV6-5 and TRBJ2-5; the D call from TCRdb, TRBD2, cannot be confirmed without DNA. CDR3 length equals 15 residues. Germline CDR1 reads MNHEY; CDR2 reads SVGAGI. CDR3 loop: CASRPTASVRETQYF.

The chain uses TRBV11-2 and TRBJ2-3; the D call from TCRdb, TRBD2, cannot be confirmed without DNA. The CDR3 runs 15 residues. CDR1 and CDR2 (germline): SGHAT, FQNNGV. The CDR3 here is CASSLVLADTDTQYF.

V and J are TRBV5-1 and TRBJ1-4. The CDR3 is made up of 16 amino acids. Germline CDR1 is SGHRS and CDR2 is YFSETQ. The CDR3 protein is CASHHRTGTAPEKLFF.

The CDR3 sequence is CASSMRLAGAGEQYF. V usage is TRBV12-3 or TRBV12-4 and J usage is TRBJ2-7; without DNA, the TCRdb call of TRBD2 cannot be checked. This CDR3 spans 15 amino acids.

The chain joins TRBV29-1 to TRBJ2-3; TCRdb lists TRBD1, though no DNA is available to test this call. CDR1 and CDR2 from the germline V gene are SQVTM and ANQGSEA. The length of the CDR3 is 15 residues. The CDR3 spells CSVVTGQWDTDTQYF.

V is TRBV12-3 or TRBV12-4 and J is TRBJ2-2; checking the TCRdb D call of TRBD2 is not possible without DNA. The CDR3 spans 16 residues. CDR3 region: CASRLIPGTIGGELFF.

The CDR3: CASSLLQGQGSEQYF. The chain recombines TRBV5-1 with TRBJ2-7; as DNA is missing, the TRBD1 call by TCRdb cannot be tested. The germline V gene encodes CDR1 SGHRS and CDR2 YFSETQ. This CDR3 is built from 15 residues.

The V gene is TRBV15, the J gene TRBJ2-3; there is no DNA to check the TCRdb D call of TRBD2. Germline lookup yields CDR1 LNHNV and CDR2 YYDKDF (reference sequence). The CDR3 covers 17 residues. The CDR3 loop is CATSGRDSGRASDTQYF.

The rearrangement links TRBV5-1 to TRBJ1-6; the D gene TCRdb calls, TRBD1, cannot be checked with no DNA. Germline lookup yields CDR1 SGHRS and CDR2 YFSETQ. The CDR3 is made up of 14 amino acids. CDR3 amino acids: CASSWNRGDSPLHF. Full variable domain (missing parts from reference TRBV5-1 and TRBJ1-6): KAGVTQTPRYLIKTRGQQVTLSCSPISGHRSVSWYQQTPGQGLQFLFEYFSETQRNKGNFPGRFSGRQFSNSRSEMNVSTLELGDSALYLCASSWNRGDSPLHFGNGTRLTVT.

The chain carries TRBV19 and TRBJ2-1; no DNA is available, so the TRBD2 call from TCRdb remains unchecked. The CDR3 has 19 amino acids. Germline-derived CDR1 and CDR2 are LNHDA and SQIVND (reference sequence). The CDR3 here is CASSESSGSRIPSYNEQFF.

The V and J genes are TRBV29-1 and TRBJ2-5. The CDR3 extends over 12 amino acids. The V gene's germline CDR1 is SQVTM and CDR2 ANQGSEA. The chain's CDR3 is CSVFGYQETQYF. The variable domain in full, completed from reference TRBV29-1 and TRBJ2-5, reads SAVISQKPSRDICQRGTSLTIQCQVDSQVTMMFWYRQQPGQSLTLIATANQGSEATYESGFVIDKFPISRPNLTFSTLTVSNMSPEDSSIYLCSVFGYQETQYFGPGTRLLVL.

The V gene is TRBV3-1, the J gene TRBJ2-1; TCRdb's D gene call, TRBD2, goes unchecked for lack of DNA. Germline lookup yields CDR1 LGHDT and CDR2 YNNKEL (reference sequence). This CDR3 region has 17 residues. The CDR3 reads CASSQGRRTSGRNEQFF.

V is TRBV9 and J is TRBJ2-3; TCRdb lists TRBD2, though no DNA is available to test this call. The CDR3 has 18 amino acids. From germline, CDR1 is SGDLS and CDR2 YYNGEE. CDR3 loop: CASSSHTILAGFTDTQYF.

The chain is built from TRBV20-1 and TRBJ1-5. The V gene's germline CDR1 is DFQATT and CDR2 SNEGSKA (reference sequence). The CDR3 contains 13 residues. CDR3 sequence: CSASWQINQPQHF.

The chain recombines TRBV18 with TRBJ2-3. The germline CDR1 and CDR2 sequences are KGHSH and LQKENI. The CDR3 is 15 amino acids. CDR3: CASSPPAVTTDTQYF. The full variable domain, its missing parts supplied by reference TRBV18 and TRBJ2-3, is NAGVMQNPRHLVRRRGQEARLRCSPMKGHSHVYWYRQLPEEGLKFMVYLQKENIIDESGMPKERFSAEFPKEGPSILRIQQVVRGDSAAYFCASSPPAVTTDTQYFGPGTRLTVL.

The chain uses TRBV3-1 and TRBJ2-5; the D call from TCRdb, TRBD2, cannot be confirmed without DNA. Germline V CDR1 and CDR2: LGHDT, YNNKEL (reference sequence). The CDR3 consists of 15 residues. The CDR3 reads CASSYLAALQETQYF.

V usage is TRBV7-9 and J usage is TRBJ2-1; TCRdb picks TRBD2, but there is no DNA to check that call. Germline loops: CDR1 SEHNR, CDR2 FQNEAQ (reference sequence). CDR3 length: 16 amino acids. The CDR3: CASSGSAGVGFNEQFF.

The rearrangement links TRBV2 to TRBJ2-7. The CDR3 totals 12 residues. The V gene's germline CDR1 is SNHLY and CDR2 FYNNEI. This CDR3 is CASKFSSYEQYF.